These T cell receptor beta chains were read from a single sample in a study of blood T cell repertoires in COVID-19. Using immunoSEQ multiplex PCR, the repertoire was profiled, and TCRdb retains in-frame clones only, with some absent. The sample has around 140,000 clones; approximately 84% are singletons. Sequencing input: peripheral blood. The receptors were sampled from a woman over 75 with acute or convalescent COVID-19. CDR3s include the opening cysteine and the closing phenylalanine or tryptophan. The D gene is left open where the match is weak. The listing skips clone size in some rows; elsewhere it reads once, few, many or a size class.

clone size,V gene,D gene,J gene,CDR3 DNA,CDR3 protein
.,TRBV4-2,TRBD1,TRBJ2-3,TGTGCCAGCAGCCAGGGGGACAGGGGATACACAGATACGCAGTATTTT,CASSQGDRGYTDTQYF
once,TRBV7-6,.,TRBJ2-2,TGTGCCAGCAGCCCGATTAGCCAGAACACCGGGGAGCTGTTTTTT,CASSPISQNTGELFF
.,TRBV9,TRBD2,TRBJ2-1,TGTGCCAGCAGCGGACAGCCGGGGGGAGAGACGAATGAGCAGTTCTTC,CASSGQPGGETNEQFF
.,TRBV30,TRBD1,TRBJ1-6,TGTGCCTGGAGTACGGGACAGGGAGCTGATTCACCCCTCCACTTT,CAWSTGQGADSPLHF
.,TRBV3-1/TRBV3-2,.,TRBJ1-1,TGTGCCAGCAGCCAAAGTGACACCTACACTGAAGCTTTCTTT,CASSQSDTYTEAFF
once,TRBV7-2,TRBD2,TRBJ2-5,TGTGCCAGCAGCTTGTCACTAGCGGGAGGACAAGAGACCCAGTACTTC,CASSLSLAGGQETQYF
.,TRBV14,.,TRBJ2-7,TGTGCCAGCAGCCAAACTAGAGCCTCCTACGAGCAGTACTTC,CASSQTRASYEQYF
.,TRBV30,.,TRBJ1-5,TGTGCCTGGAGTACCGCGGTGAACCTCGGAGTTCAGCCCCAGCATTTT,CAWSTAVNLGVQPQHF
.,TRBV6-5,.,TRBJ1-2,TGTGCCAGCAGTTCCCCATCGGGAAACTATGGCTACACCTTC,CASSSPSGNYGYTF
.,TRBV18,TRBD2,TRBJ2-1,TGTGCCAGCTCACCACAGGGGAGCGGCGGGAGCTCCTACAATGAGCAGTTCTTC,CASSPQGSGGSSYNEQFF
.,TRBV6-6,.,TRBJ2-3,TGTGCCGGCCGGGGGGCCAGCACAGATACGCAGTATTTT,CAGRGASTDTQYF
.,TRBV18,.,TRBJ2-4,TGTGCCAGCTCACCCTCGGGGGGCAGGGGAAACATTCAGTACTTC,CASSPSGGRGNIQYF
.,TRBV6-5,.,TRBJ1-6,TGTGCCAGCAGTTACCAGGGGTCCTATAATTCACCCCTCCACTTT,CASSYQGSYNSPLHF
few,TRBV9,.,TRBJ1-2,TGTGCCAGCAGCAAGGGAGGTTCGGGCTACACCTTC,CASSKGGSGYTF
.,TRBV7-9,.,TRBJ2-7,TGTGCCAGCAGCTCGGCGGGGAAAGCCTACGAGCAGTACTTC,CASSSAGKAYEQYF
once,TRBV9,.,TRBJ1-5,TGTGCCAGCAGCGCCGGACCGACAGAATATCAGCCCCAGCATTTT,CASSAGPTEYQPQHF